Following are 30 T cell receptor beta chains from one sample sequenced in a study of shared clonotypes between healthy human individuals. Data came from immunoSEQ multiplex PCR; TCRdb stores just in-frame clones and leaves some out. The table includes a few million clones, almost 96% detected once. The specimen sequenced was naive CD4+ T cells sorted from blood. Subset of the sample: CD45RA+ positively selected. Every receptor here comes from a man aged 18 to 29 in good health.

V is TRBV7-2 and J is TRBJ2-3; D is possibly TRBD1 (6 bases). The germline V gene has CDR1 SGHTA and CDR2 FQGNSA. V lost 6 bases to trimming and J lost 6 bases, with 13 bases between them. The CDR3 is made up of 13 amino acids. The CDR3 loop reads CASSPYREDTQYF. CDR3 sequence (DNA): TGTGCCAGCAGTCCCTACAGGGAGGATACGCAGTATTTT.

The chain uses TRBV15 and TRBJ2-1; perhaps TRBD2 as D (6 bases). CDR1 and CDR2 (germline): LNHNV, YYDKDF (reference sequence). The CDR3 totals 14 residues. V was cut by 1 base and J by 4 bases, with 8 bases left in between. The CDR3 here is CATSRAEGYNEQFF. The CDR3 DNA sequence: TGTGCCACCAGCAGAGCGGAGGGTTACAATGAGCAGTTCTTC.

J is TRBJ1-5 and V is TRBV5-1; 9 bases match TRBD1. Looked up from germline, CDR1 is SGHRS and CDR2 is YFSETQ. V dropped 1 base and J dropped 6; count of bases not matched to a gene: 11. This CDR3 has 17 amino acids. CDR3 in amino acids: CASSLWRGQGSRQPQHF. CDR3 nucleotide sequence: TGCGCCAGCAGCTTGTGGCGCGGACAGGGGAGTCGTCAGCCCCAGCATTTT.

This CDR3 is CASSLFAGGVKTQYF. The CDR3 bases are TGTGCCAGCAGTCTATTCGCAGGGGGGGTGAAGACCCAGTACTTC. The chain joins TRBV28 to TRBJ2-5, with D possibly called TRBD1 or TRBD2 (7 bases each). V lost 5 bases, J lost 6 bases, and 19 bases lay in between. Germline loops: CDR1 MDHEN, CDR2 SYDVKM. This CDR3 contains 15 residues.

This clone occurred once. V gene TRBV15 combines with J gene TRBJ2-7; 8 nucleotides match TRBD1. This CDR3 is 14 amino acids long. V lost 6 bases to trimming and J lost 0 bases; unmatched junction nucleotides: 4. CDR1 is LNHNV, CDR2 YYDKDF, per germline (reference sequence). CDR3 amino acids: CATSRTGSSYEQYF. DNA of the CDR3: TGTGCCACCAGTCGGACAGGGAGCTCCTACGAGCAGTACTTC. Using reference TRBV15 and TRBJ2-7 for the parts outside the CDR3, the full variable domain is DAMVIQNPRYQVTQFGKPVTLSCSQTLNHNVMYWYQQKSSQAPKLLFHYYDKDFNNEADTPDNFQSRRPNTSFCFLDIRSPGLGDTAMYLCATSRTGSSYEQYFGPGTRLTVT.

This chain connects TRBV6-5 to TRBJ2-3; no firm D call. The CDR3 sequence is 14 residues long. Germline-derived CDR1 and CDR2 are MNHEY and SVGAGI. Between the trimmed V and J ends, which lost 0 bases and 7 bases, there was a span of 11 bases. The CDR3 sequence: CASSYSPGLNTQYF. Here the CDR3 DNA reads TGTGCCAGCAGTTACTCGCCTGGGCTAAATACGCAGTATTTT.

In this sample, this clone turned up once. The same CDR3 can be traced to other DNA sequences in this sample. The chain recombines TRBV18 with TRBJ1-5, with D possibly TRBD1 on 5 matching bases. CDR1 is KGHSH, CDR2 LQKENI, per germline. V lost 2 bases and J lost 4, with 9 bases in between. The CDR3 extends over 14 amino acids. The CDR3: CASSPGGGNQPQHF. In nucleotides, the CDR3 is TGTGCCAGCTCACCAGGGGGGGGTAATCAGCCCCAGCATTTT.

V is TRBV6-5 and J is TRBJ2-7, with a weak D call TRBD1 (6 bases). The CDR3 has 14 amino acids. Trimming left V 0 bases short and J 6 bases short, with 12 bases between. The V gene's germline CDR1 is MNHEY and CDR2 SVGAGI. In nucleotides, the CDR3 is TGTGCCAGCAGTTACTCACAGGGCTGGAGCGAGCAGTACTTC. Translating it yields CASSYSQGWSEQYF.

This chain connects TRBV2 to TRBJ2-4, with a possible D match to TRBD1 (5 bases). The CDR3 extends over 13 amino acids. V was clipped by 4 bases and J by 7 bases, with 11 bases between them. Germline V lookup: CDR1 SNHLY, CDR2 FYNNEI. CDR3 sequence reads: CASSGSGWNIQYF. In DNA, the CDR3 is TGTGCCAGCAGTGGATCAGGGTGGAACATTCAGTACTTC.

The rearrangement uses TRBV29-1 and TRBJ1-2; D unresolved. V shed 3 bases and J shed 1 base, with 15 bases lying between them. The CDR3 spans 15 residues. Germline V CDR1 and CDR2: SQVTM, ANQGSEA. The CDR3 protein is CSVEPADYYNYGYTF. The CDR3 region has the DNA TGCAGCGTTGAGCCCGCAGATTACTATAACTATGGCTACACCTTC.

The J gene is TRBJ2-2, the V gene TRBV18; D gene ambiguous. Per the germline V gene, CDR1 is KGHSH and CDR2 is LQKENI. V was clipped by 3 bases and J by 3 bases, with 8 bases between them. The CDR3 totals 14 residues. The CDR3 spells CASSPAIYTGELFF. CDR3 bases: TGTGCCAGCTCACCGGCTATATACACCGGGGAGCTGTTTTTT. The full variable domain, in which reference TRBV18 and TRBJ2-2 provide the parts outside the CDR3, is NAGVMQNPRHLVRRRGQEARLRCSPMKGHSHVYWYRQLPEEGLKFMVYLQKENIIDESGMPKERFSAEFPKEGPSILRIQQVVRGDSAAYFCASSPAIYTGELFFGEGSRLTVL.

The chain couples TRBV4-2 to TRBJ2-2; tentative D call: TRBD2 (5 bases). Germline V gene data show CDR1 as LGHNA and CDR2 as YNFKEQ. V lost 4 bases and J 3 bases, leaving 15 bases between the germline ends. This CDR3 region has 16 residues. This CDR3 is CASSPPRDSDTGELFF. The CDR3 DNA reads TGTGCCAGCAGCCCCCCACGGGATAGCGACACCGGGGAGCTGTTTTTT.

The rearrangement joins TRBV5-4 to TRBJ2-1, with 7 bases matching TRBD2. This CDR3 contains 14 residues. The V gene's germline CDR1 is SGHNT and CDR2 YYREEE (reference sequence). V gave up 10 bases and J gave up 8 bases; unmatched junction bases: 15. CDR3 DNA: TGTGCCTGCCGACTAGCTTTAACGAACGATGAGCAGTTCTTC. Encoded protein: CACRLALTNDEQFF.

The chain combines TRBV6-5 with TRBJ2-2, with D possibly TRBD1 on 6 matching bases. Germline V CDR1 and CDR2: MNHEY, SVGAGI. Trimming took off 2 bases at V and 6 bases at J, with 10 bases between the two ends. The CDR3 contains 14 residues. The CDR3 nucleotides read TGTGCCAGCAGTTACAGGACAGTCTCCGGGGAGCTGTTTTTT. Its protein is CASSYRTVSGELFF.

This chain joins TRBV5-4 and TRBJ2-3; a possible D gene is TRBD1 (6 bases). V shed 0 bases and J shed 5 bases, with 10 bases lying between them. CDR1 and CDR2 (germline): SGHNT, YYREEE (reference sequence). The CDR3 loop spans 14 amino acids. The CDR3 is CASSLGGPRDTQYF. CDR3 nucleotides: TGTGCCAGCAGCTTGGGGGGGCCGAGAGATACGCAGTATTTT.

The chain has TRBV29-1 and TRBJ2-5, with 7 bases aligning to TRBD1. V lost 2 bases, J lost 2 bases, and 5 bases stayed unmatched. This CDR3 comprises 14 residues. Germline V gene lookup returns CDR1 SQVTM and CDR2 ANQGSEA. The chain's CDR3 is CSVETLTGQETQYF. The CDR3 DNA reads TGCAGCGTTGAAACTTTGACAGGGCAAGAGACCCAGTACTTC. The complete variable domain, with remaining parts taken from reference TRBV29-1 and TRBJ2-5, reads SAVISQKPSRDICQRGTSLTIQCQVDSQVTMMFWYRQQPGQSLTLIATANQGSEATYESGFVIDKFPISRPNLTFSTLTVSNMSPEDSSIYLCSVETLTGQETQYFGPGTRLLVL.

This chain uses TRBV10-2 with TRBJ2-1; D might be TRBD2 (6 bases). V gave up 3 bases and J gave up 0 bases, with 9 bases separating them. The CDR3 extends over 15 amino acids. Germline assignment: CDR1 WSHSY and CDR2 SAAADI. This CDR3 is CASSDWGLSYNEQFF. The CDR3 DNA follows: TGCGCCAGCAGTGATTGGGGACTCTCCTACAATGAGCAGTTCTTC.

CDR3 nucleotides: TGTGCCAGCTCACCTGAGGGGGGACCCAAAAACATTCAGTACTTC. It encodes CASSPEGGPKNIQYF. The chain couples TRBV18 to TRBJ2-4; D may correspond to TRBD1 or TRBD2 (6 bases each). The V end was cut by 3 bases, the J end by 2 bases, with 11 bases between. CDR1 and CDR2 from the germline V gene are KGHSH and LQKENI. CDR3 size: 15 residues. The entire variable domain, with the rest obtained from reference TRBV18 and TRBJ2-4, is as follows: NAGVMQNPRHLVRRRGQEARLRCSPMKGHSHVYWYRQLPEEGLKFMVYLQKENIIDESGMPKERFSAEFPKEGPSILRIQQVVRGDSAAYFCASSPEGGPKNIQYFGAGTRLSVL.

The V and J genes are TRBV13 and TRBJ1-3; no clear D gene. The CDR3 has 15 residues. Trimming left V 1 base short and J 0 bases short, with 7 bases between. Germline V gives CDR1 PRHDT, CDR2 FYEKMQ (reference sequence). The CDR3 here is CASSLVGFSGNTIYF. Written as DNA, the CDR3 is TGTGCCAGCAGCTTAGTTGGCTTCTCTGGAAACACCATATATTTT.

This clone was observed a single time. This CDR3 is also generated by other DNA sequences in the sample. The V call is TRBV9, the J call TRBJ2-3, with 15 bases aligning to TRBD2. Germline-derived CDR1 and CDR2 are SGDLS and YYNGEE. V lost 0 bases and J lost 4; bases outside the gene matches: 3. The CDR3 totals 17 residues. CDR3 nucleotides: TGTGCCAGCAGCGTAGGGACTAGCGGGGGGGCCGCAGATACGCAGTATTTT. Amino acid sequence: CASSVGTSGGAADTQYF.

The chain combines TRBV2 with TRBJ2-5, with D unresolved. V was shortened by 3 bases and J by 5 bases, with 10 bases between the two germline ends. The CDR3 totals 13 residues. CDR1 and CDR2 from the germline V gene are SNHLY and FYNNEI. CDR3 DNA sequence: TGTGCCAGCAGTGACGTGGGTCGGGAGACCCAGTACTTC. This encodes CASSDVGRETQYF.

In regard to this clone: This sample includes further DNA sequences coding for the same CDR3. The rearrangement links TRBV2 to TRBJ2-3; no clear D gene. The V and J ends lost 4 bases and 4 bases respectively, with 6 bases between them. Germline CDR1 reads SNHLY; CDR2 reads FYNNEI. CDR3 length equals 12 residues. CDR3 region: CASSVGPDTQYF. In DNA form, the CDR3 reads TGTGCCAGCAGTGTCGGCCCAGATACGCAGTATTTT.

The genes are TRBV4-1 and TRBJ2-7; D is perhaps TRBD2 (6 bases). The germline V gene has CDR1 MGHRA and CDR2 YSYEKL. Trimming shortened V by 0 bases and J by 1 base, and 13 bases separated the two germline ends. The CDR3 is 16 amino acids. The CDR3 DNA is TGCGCCAGCAGCCAAGATATGGGGGGACCGTCCTACGAGCAGTACTTC. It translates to CASSQDMGGPSYEQYF.

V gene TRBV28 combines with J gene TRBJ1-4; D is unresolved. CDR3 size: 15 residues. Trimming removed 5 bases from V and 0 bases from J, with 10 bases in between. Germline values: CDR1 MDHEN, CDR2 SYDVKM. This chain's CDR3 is CASSPSGTTNEKLFF. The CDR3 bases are TGTGCCAGCAGTCCGTCGGGGACAACTAATGAAAAACTGTTTTTT. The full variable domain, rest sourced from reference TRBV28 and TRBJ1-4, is DVKVTQSSRYLVKRTGEKVFLECVQDMDHENMFWYRQDPGLGLRLIYFSYDVKMKEKGDIPEGYSVSREKKERFSLILESASTNQTSMYLCASSPSGTTNEKLFFGSGTQLSVL.

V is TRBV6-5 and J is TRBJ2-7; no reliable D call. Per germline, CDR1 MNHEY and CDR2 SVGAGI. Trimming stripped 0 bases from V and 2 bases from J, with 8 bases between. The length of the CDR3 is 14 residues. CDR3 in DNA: TGTGCCAGCAGTTACTCGGCTAGTACCTACGAGCAGTACTTC. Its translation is CASSYSASTYEQYF.

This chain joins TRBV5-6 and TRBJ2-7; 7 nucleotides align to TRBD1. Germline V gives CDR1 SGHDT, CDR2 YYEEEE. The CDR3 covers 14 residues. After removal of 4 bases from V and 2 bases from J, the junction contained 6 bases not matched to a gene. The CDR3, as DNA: TGTGCCAGCAGCGTCCGGGACAGAGCCTACGAGCAGTACTTC. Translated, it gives CASSVRDRAYEQYF.

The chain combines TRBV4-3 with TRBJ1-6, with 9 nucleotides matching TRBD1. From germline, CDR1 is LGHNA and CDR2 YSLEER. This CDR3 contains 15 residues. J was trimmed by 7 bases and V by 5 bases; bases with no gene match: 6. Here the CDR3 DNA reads TGCGCCAGCAGCAAGGACAGGGGCGGAAATTCACCCCTCCACTTT. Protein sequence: CASSKDRGGNSPLHF.

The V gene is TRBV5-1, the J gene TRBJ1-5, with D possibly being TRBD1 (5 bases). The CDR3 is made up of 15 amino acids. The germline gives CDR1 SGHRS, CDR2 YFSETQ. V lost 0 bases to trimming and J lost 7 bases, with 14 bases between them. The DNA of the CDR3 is TGCGCCAGCAGCTTGGATGGGGGTTCGGAGCAGCCCCAGCATTTT. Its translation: CASSLDGGSEQPQHF.

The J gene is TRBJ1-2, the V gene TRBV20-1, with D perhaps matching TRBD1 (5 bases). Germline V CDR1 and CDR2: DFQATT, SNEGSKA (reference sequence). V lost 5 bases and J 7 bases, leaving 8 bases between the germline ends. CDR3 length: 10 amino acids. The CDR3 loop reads CSAGGGGYTF. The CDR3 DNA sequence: TGCAGTGCTGGCGGGGGTGGCTACACCTTC.

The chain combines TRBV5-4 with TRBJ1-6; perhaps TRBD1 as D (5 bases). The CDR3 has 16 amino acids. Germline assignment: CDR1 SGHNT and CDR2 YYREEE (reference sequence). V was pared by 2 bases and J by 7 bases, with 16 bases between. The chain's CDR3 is CASSFGAGGRNSPLHF. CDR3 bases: TGTGCCAGCAGCTTCGGGGCAGGCGGTAGGAATTCACCCCTCCACTTT.